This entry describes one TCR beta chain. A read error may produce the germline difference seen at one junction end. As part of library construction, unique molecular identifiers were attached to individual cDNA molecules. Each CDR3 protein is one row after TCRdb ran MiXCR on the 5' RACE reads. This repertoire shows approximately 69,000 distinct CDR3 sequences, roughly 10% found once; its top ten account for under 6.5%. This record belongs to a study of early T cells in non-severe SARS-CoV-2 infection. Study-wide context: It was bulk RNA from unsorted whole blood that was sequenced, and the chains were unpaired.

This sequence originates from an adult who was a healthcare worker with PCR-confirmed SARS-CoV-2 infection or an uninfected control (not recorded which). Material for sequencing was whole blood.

CDR3 in DNA: TGTACCAGCAGACCTGGACTAGCGGGGGGATACGAGCAGTACTTC. Protein: CTSRPGLAGGYEQYF. V and J are TRBV2 and TRBJ2-7; TRBD2 agrees at 14 bases. Looked up from germline, CDR1 is SNHLY and CDR2 is FYNNEI. CDR3 length: 15 amino acids.